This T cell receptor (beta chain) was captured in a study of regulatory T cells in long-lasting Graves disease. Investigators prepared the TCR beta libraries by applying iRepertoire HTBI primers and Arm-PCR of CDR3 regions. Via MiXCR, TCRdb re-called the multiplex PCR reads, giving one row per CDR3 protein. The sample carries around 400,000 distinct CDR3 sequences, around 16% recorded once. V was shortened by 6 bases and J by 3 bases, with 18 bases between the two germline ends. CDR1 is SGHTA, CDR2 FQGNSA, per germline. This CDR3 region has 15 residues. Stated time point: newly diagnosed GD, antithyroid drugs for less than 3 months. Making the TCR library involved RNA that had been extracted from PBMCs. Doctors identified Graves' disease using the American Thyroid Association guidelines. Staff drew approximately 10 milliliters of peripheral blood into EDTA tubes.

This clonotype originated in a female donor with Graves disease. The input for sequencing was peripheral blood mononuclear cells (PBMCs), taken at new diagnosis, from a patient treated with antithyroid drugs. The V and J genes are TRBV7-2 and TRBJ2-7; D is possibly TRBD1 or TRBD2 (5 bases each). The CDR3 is CASSYTGTYDYEQYF. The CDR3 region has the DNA TGTGCCAGCAGTTATACCGGGACCTATGACTACGAGCAGTACTTC.